This T cell receptor beta chain appears in the sequencing data of a study of T cell responses to AZD1222 COVID-19 vaccine. Whole-study results and caveats: The breadth and depth of Spike-specific TCRs increased once two AZD1222 doses had been given. Spike-wide vaccine-associated CD4 TCRs dominated at 160-218 and 743-854. Recipients of AZD1222 seropositive at baseline numbered only 6 or 7.

CDR3 size: 13 residues. Germline V gene sequence: CDR1 SGHTA, CDR2 FQGNSA. V was clipped by 5 bases and J by 0 bases, with 8 bases between them. Details on this clone: Its antigen is currently unknown.

The data were produced by immunoSEQ multiplex PCR, yet TCRdb's version contains in-frame clones alone and is incomplete. This table has 150,000 to 200,000 clones, about 88% appearing once. The source is an adult in good health. The chain combines TRBV7-2 with TRBJ2-7; D might be TRBD1 or TRBD2, each matching 5 bases. The input for sequencing was peripheral blood, taken on day 0 of AZD1222 vaccination. CDR3 nucleotide sequence: TGTGCCAGCAGCGGGGACGGCTCCTACGAGCAGTACTTC. Residues: CASSGDGSYEQYF. Complete variable domain (other parts from reference TRBV7-2 and TRBJ2-7): GAGVSQSPSNKVTEKGKDVELRCDPISGHTALYWYRQSLGQGLEFLIYFQGNSAPDKSGLPSDRFSAERTGGSVSTLTIQRTQQEDSAVYLCASSGDGSYEQYFGPGTRLTVT.